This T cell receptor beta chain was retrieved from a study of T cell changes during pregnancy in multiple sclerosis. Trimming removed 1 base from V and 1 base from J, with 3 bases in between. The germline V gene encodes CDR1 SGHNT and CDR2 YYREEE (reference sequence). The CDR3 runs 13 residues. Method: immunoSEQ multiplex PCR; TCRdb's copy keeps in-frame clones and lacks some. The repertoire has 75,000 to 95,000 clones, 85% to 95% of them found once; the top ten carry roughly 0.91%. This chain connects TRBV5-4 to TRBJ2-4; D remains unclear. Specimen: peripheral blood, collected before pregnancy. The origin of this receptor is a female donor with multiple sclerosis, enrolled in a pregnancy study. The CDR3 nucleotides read TGTGCCAGCAGCTTGCCGGCCAAAAACATTCAGTACTTC. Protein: CASSLPAKNIQYF. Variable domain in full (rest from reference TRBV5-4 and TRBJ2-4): ETGVTQSPTHLIKTRGQQVTLRCSSQSGHNTVSWYQQALGQGPQFIFQYYREEENGRGNFPPRFSGLQFPNYSSELNVNALELDDSALYLCASSLPAKNIQYFGAGTRLSVL.